What follows are 20 T cell receptor beta chains derived from one specimen sequenced in a study of T cells in Graves' hyperthyroidism and ophthalmopathy. Amplification targeted TCR beta CDR3 regions from RNA transcripts. A first-round RT-PCR of the TCR CDR3 used the HTBI primer set. TCRdb re-called the multiplex PCR reads through MiXCR, storing one row per CDR3 protein. Of 690,000 or so distinct CDR3 sequences listed, around 20% are singletons. The material sequenced was blood. The receptor source for this set is a woman aged 45-65 years with Graves' hyperthyroidism that later progressed to Graves' ophthalmopathy.

This clonotype was recorded many times. The chain combines TRBV2 with TRBJ1-2; 9 nucleotides align to TRBD1. CDR1 and CDR2 (germline): SNHLY, FYNNEI. This CDR3 comprises 18 residues. The V segment lost 1 base and the J segment 3 bases; nucleotides outside the gene matches: 12. The CDR3 loop is CASSEGVETGGGHYGYTF. The CDR3 DNA reads TGTGCCAGCAGTGAAGGGGTTGAGACAGGGGGAGGGCACTATGGCTACACCTTC. Looking up the rest from reference TRBV2 and TRBJ1-2 gives the full variable domain: EPEVTQTPSHQVTQMGQEVILRCVPISNHLYFYWYRQILGQKVEFLVSFYNNEISEKSEIFDDQFSVERPDGSNFTLKIRSTKLEDSAMYFCASSEGVETGGGHYGYTFGSGTRLTVV.

This clonotype was detected ten times or more. The chain couples TRBV20-1 to TRBJ1-1; 10 positions agree with TRBD1. CDR3 length equals 17 residues. Per germline, CDR1 DFQATT and CDR2 SNEGSKA (reference sequence). J gave up 3 bases and V 0 bases, and 10 bases lay outside the gene matches. CDR3 amino acids: CSARDQGGQGVHTEAFF. In nucleotides, the CDR3 is TGCAGTGCTAGAGACCAGGGTGGACAGGGGGTTCACACTGAAGCTTTCTTT.

The rearrangement links TRBV20-1 to TRBJ2-3; maybe TRBD1 (6 bases). CDR3 length equals 15 residues. Germline CDR1 and CDR2: DFQATT and SNEGSKA (reference sequence). V lost 0 bases and J lost 0, with 10 bases in between. This chain's CDR3 is CSARDLRGSTDTQYF. In DNA form, the CDR3 reads TGCAGTGCTAGAGATTTGAGGGGGAGCACAGATACGCAGTATTTT.

This chain joins TRBV7-9 and TRBJ1-5; D may be TRBD1 (5 bases). The V and J ends lost 2 bases and 4 bases respectively, with 12 bases between them. CDR3 size: 15 residues. Germline V gene sequence: CDR1 SEHNR, CDR2 FQNEAQ (reference sequence). The CDR3 sequence is CASSLTTELNQPQHF. The CDR3 DNA is TGTGCCAGCAGCTTAACGACAGAACTTAATCAGCCCCAGCATTTT.

This clonotype was seen many times. The V and J genes are TRBV6-1 and TRBJ1-1; 7 bases line up with TRBD1. This CDR3 comprises 10 residues. Trimming cost V 8 bases and J 8 bases; bases outside gene matches: 2. Germline CDR1 reads MNHNS; CDR2 reads SASEGT. The CDR3 nucleotides read TGTGCCAGCGGGACAGCCGAAGCTTTCTTT. Translation gives CASGTAEAFF.

This clonotype turned up a few times. The junction departs from the called germline gene at one end, perhaps through a read error. CDR3 amino acids: CVSSDQRAFF. DNA for the CDR3: TGTGTCAGCAGTGACCAGAGGGCTTTCTTT. This chain joins TRBV6-1 and TRBJ1-1; no clear D. The CDR3 totals 10 residues. From germline, CDR1 is MNHNS and CDR2 SASEGT.

This clonotype has a count of ten or more. The chain employs TRBV27 and TRBJ1-2; D gene unclear. Trimming removed 6 bases from V and 6 bases from J, with 11 bases in between. Looked up from germline, CDR1 is MNHEY and CDR2 is SMNVEV (reference sequence). CDR3 size: 12 residues. CDR3 loop: CASRSGGDGYTF. In DNA, the CDR3 is TGTGCCAGCAGAAGTGGAGGTGATGGCTACACCTTC.

This clonotype was found a few times. The gene calls are TRBV29-1 and TRBJ2-6; no firm D call. The CDR3 is made up of 14 amino acids. Per germline, CDR1 SQVTM and CDR2 ANQGSEA. The V and J ends lost 8 bases and 0 bases respectively, with 11 bases between them. The CDR3 is CSIARNSGANVLTF. CDR3 in DNA: TGCAGCATCGCCAGGAACTCTGGGGCCAACGTCCTGACTTTC. The variable domain in full, with the rest retrieved from reference TRBV29-1 and TRBJ2-6, is SAVISQKPSRDICQRGTSLTIQCQVDSQVTMMFWYRQQPGQSLTLIATANQGSEATYESGFVIDKFPISRPNLTFSTLTVSNMSPEDSSIYLCSIARNSGANVLTFGAGSRLTVL.

V is TRBV15 and J is TRBJ1-2, with unresolved D. The V gene's germline CDR1 is LNHNV and CDR2 YYDKDF (reference sequence). The CDR3 runs to 17 residues. The V and J ends lost 0 bases and 4 bases respectively, with 18 bases between them. The CDR3 coding sequence is TGTGCCACCAGCAGAGATCTAAGTTGGGGAGTCTCCTATGGCTACACCTTC. This translates into CATSRDLSWGVSYGYTF.

In its sample, this clonotype was seen many times. DNA for the CDR3: TGTGCCAGCAGTTACTCGGAAAACAGGGCCCACGAGCAGTACTTC. This translates into CASSYSENRAHEQYF. The gene calls are TRBV6-5 and TRBJ2-7; maybe TRBD1 (6 bases). The CDR3 is 15 residues long. The V gene's germline CDR1 is MNHEY and CDR2 SVGAGI. V was shortened by 0 bases and J by 5 bases, with 14 bases between the two germline ends.

This clonotype showed up many times. V and J are TRBV2 and TRBJ1-4, with D unresolved. Trimming took off 7 bases at V and 3 bases at J, with 12 bases between the two ends. CDR1 is SNHLY, CDR2 FYNNEI, per germline. The CDR3 contains 14 residues. In DNA, the CDR3 is TGTGCCAGCAAAGCCGGGCCCTCTAATGAAAAACTGTTTTTT. Amino acids: CASKAGPSNEKLFF.

On this clonotype: A much larger clone is a single base away; this may be a read error. The chain combines TRBV6-1 with TRBJ2-5, with 10 positions matching TRBD1. CDR3 size: 15 residues. V trimming: 3 bases; J trimming: 1 base; junction bases outside the gene matches: 2. The germline V gene encodes CDR1 MNHNS and CDR2 SASEGT. Here the CDR3 reads CASSDRDRGQETQYF. CDR3 DNA: TGTGCCAGCAGTGACCGGGACAGGGGCCAAGAGACCCAGTACTTC.

V usage is TRBV9 and J usage is TRBJ2-1, with TRBD1 matching over 9 bases. CDR3 length: 15 amino acids. After removal of 2 bases from V and 1 base from J, the junction contained 1 base not matched to a gene. Per the germline V gene, CDR1 is SGDLS and CDR2 is YYNGEE. CDR3 sequence: CASSVGTGSYNEQFF. CDR3 in DNA: TGTGCCAGCAGCGTCGGGACAGGGTCCTACAATGAGCAGTTCTTC.

The gene calls are TRBV27 and TRBJ2-5; D not resolved. This CDR3 has 13 amino acids. Germline loops: CDR1 MNHEY, CDR2 SMNVEV (reference sequence). The V and J ends lost 6 bases and 1 base respectively, with 9 bases between them. Here the CDR3 reads CASRPGIQETQYF. CDR3 DNA sequence: TGTGCCAGCAGGCCAGGCATCCAAGAGACCCAGTACTTC.

The J gene is TRBJ2-7, the V gene TRBV6-1; tentative D call: TRBD1 (5 bases). The CDR3 is made up of 12 amino acids. V was cut by 7 bases and J by 0 bases, with 7 bases left in between. CDR1 is MNHNS, CDR2 SASEGT, per germline. The CDR3 DNA follows: TGTGCCAGCAAAGGGGTCTCCTACGAGCAGTACTTC. Residues: CASKGVSYEQYF.

This chain uses TRBV20-1 with TRBJ2-5; TRBD2 matches 7 bases. The CDR3 has 14 residues. Germline CDR1 and CDR2: DFQATT and SNEGSKA (reference sequence). The trim removed 5 bases at V and 2 bases at J, leaving 8 bases unmatched. The CDR3: CSAGMWGGQETQYF. In DNA form, the CDR3 reads TGCAGTGCTGGGATGTGGGGGGGACAAGAGACCCAGTACTTC.

This clonotype was seen a handful of times. The rearrangement uses TRBV11-2 and TRBJ2-7; the match to TRBD1 covers 7 bases. The CDR3 has 15 residues. Germline V gene sequence: CDR1 SGHAT, CDR2 FQNNGV. V shed 0 bases, J shed 4 bases, and the junction held 6 bases outside the gene matches. The CDR3 sequence is CASSLEDYRGYEQYF. CDR3 bases: TGTGCCAGCAGCTTAGAAGACTACAGGGGTTACGAGCAGTACTTC.

The chain carries TRBV27 and TRBJ1-2, with D possibly being TRBD1 (6 bases). Germline V gene data show CDR1 as MNHEY and CDR2 as SMNVEV (reference sequence). The CDR3 contains 13 residues. V lost 8 bases to trimming and J lost 2 bases, with 12 bases between them. CDR3 sequence reads: CASRDTLNYGYTF. DNA for the CDR3: TGTGCCAGCCGGGACACATTAAACTATGGCTACACCTTC.

This clonotype was seen repeatedly, ten times or more. This chain links TRBV12-3 or TRBV12-4 with TRBJ2-1, with a weak D call TRBD2 (6 bases). V lost 5 bases, J lost 5 bases, and 10 bases lay in between. The CDR3 sequence is 13 residues long. The chain's CDR3 is CASSARLDNEQFF. The CDR3 DNA is TGTGCCAGCAGTGCCCGACTAGACAATGAGCAGTTCTTC.

This clonotype was seen many times. The gene calls are TRBV18 and TRBJ1-2; a possible D gene is TRBD1 (5 bases). The V and J ends lost 3 bases and 8 bases respectively, with 16 bases between them. Germline-derived CDR1 and CDR2 are KGHSH and LQKENI. CDR3 size: 14 residues. CDR3 amino acids: CASSPGPNTGGYTF. Written as DNA, the CDR3 is TGTGCCAGCTCACCGGGACCGAACACCGGCGGCTACACCTTC.